The rows below give T cell receptor beta chains drawn from one sample of a study of blood T cell repertoires in COVID-19. Clones were read by immunoSEQ multiplex PCR, and TCRdb kept only the in-frame ones, dropping some. The sample records 650,000 to 800,000 clones, 75% to 90% being singletons. The specimen sequenced was peripheral blood. These receptor sequences come from a woman between 18 and 30 years old with acute or convalescent COVID-19. Each CDR3 is given with its conserved first and last residue. D genes are given only for firm matches. Clone size is shown for a subset of rows, as once, few, many or a class of expanded clone.

clone size,V gene,J gene,D gene,CDR3 DNA,CDR3 protein
.,TRBV5-1,TRBJ1-1,TRBD1,TGCGCCAGCAGCTTAAAGACAGGGCAAGGGACTGAAGCTTTCTTT,CASSLKTGQGTEAFF
.,TRBV5-1,TRBJ1-5,.,TGCGCCAGCAGCCCGGGGGGGTCGGGCAATCAGCCCCAGCATTTT,CASSPGGSGNQPQHF
few,TRBV6-1,TRBJ2-5,.,TGTGCCAGCAGTGAAGGGGGCGGGGCAGAGACCCAGTACTTC,CASSEGGGAETQYF
.,TRBV14,TRBJ1-2,.,TGTGCCAGCAGCCCCGACCAGGGGTACAGTCGTCGGACCTTC,CASSPDQGYSRRTF
.,TRBV5-6,TRBJ1-2,TRBD1,TGTGCCAGCAGCTTGGCCGGAGACAGGGGTAACTATGGCTACACCTTC,CASSLAGDRGNYGYTF
few,TRBV28,TRBJ1-5,.,TGTGCCAGCAGCCCGGACAGTAGGGCCAATCAGCCCCAGCATTTT,CASSPDSRANQPQHF
.,TRBV5-1,TRBJ1-1,.,TGCGCCAGCAGCTTACAGAACACTGAAGCTTTCTTT,CASSLQNTEAFF
.,TRBV5-6,TRBJ2-7,TRBD2,TGTGCCAGCAGCCCCGAGACTAGCGGAGCCCTCCAGCAGTACTTC,CASSPETSGALQQYF
.,TRBV19,TRBJ2-3,TRBD2,TGTGCCAGTAGGGGCGGGGGGAGCACAGATACGCAGTATTTT,CASRGGGSTDTQYF
.,TRBV4-1,TRBJ1-5,.,TGCGCCAGCAGCCAATCCCCTTCGGCAGACTATAGCAATCAGCCCCAGCATTTT,CASSQSPSADYSNQPQHF
once,TRBV29-1,TRBJ1-2,TRBD1,TGCAGCGTGGGACAGGGCATCTCCTATGGCTACACCTTC,CSVGQGISYGYTF
.,TRBV19,TRBJ2-5,TRBD1,TGTGCCAGTAGTATTCCCCATATGGACAGGGGGCAAGAGACCCAGTACTTC,CASSIPHMDRGQETQYF
.,TRBV5-6,TRBJ2-2,.,TGTGCCAGCAGCTCCGGTGGGCAGGGGCTGGACACCGGGGAGCTGTTTTTT,CASSSGGQGLDTGELFF
once,TRBV6-6,TRBJ2-7,TRBD2,TGTGCCAGCAGATGGACTAGCGGGGGGGCCAGTAACGAGCAGTACTTC,CASRWTSGGASNEQYF
.,TRBV4-1,TRBJ1-2,.,TGCGCCAGCAGCCAAGGGGCAGGGAGGACGCAGAGGAGCTACACCTTC,CASSQGAGRTQRSYTF
.,TRBV9,TRBJ1-5,TRBD1,TGTGCCAGCAGCGCCTCAGGGGGGTTAGGTCAGCCCCAGCATTTT,CASSASGGLGQPQHF
.,TRBV5-1,TRBJ2-7,TRBD1,TGCGCCAGCAGCTTACTCGGACAGGTTGGGTACGAGCAGTACTTC,CASSLLGQVGYEQYF
.,TRBV23-1,TRBJ2-5,TRBD1,TGCGCCAGCACGACAGGGGACGACTTGGGGACCCAGTACTTC,CASTTGDDLGTQYF
once,TRBV5-1,TRBJ2-3,TRBD2,TGCGCCAGCAGTCGCGGGGGAAACACAGATACGCAGTATTTT,CASSRGGNTDTQYF
once,TRBV24-1,TRBJ2-5,.,TGTGCCACCAGTATTGGACAGTTCCAAGAGACCCAGTACTTC,CATSIGQFQETQYF
.,TRBV7-9,TRBJ1-2,TRBD1,TGTGCCAGCAGCCCCTGGGGGCGGGACAGGGTAAACTATGGCTACACCTTC,CASSPWGRDRVNYGYTF
once,TRBV23-1,TRBJ1-4,TRBD1,TGCGCCAGCAGTCAATCGAGGGGGCCCTGGGGAACTAATGAAAAACTGTTTTTT,CASSQSRGPWGTNEKLFF
.,TRBV30,TRBJ2-5,TRBD2,TGTGCCTGGAGGCTAGCGGGGGGGAAACAAGAGACCCAGTACTTC,CAWRLAGGKQETQYF
.,TRBV5-4,TRBJ2-1,TRBD2,TGTGCCAGCAGACCAGTCGGGGTAGCGGGGGTCCTCAATGAGCAGTTCTTC,CASRPVGVAGVLNEQFF
.,TRBV14,TRBJ2-1,.,TGTGCCAGCAGCCAGCATAGGATCGCAGGGCGGAATCTGGTCGATGAGCAGTTCTTC,CASSQHRIAGRNLVDEQFF
.,TRBV7-8,TRBJ1-2,.,TGTGCCAGCAGCTTAGAAGCTTCGGGGAACTATGGCTACACCTTC,CASSLEASGNYGYTF
.,TRBV5-4,TRBJ1-1,.,TGTGCCAGCAGCTTTAAAACTGCTTTGAACACTGAAGCTTTCTTT,CASSFKTALNTEAFF
.,TRBV30,TRBJ1-2,.,TGTGCCTGGAGTGTACGCAGGGATGGCTACACCTTC,CAWSVRRDGYTF
.,TRBV6-4,TRBJ1-6,.,TGTGCCAGCAGTGCGGAGGCGGAAAATAATTCACCCCTCCACTTT,CASSAEAENNSPLHF
.,TRBV19,TRBJ1-5,TRBD1,TGTGCCAGTAATCCCACAGGGGTAGGGGTCAATCAGCCCCAGCATTTT,CASNPTGVGVNQPQHF
.,TRBV7-6,TRBJ1-3,.,TGTGCCAGCAGCTTAGGGGGAGGGCCGCAGGATTACTCTGGAAACACCATATATTTT,CASSLGGGPQDYSGNTIYF
.,TRBV20-1,TRBJ2-1,.,TGCAGTGCAGCCGACAGGCAGGAGCAGTTCTTC,CSAADRQEQFF
.,TRBV6-5,TRBJ2-2,.,TGTGCCAGCAGCATTACAGGGTCCACAGCCGGGGAGCTGTTTTTT,CASSITGSTAGELFF
few,TRBV7-9,TRBJ1-5,TRBD1,TGTGCCAGCAGCCCAGGGGGACAGGGAGGTCAGCCCCAGCATTTT,CASSPGGQGGQPQHF
.,TRBV29-1,TRBJ1-3,TRBD1,TGCAGCGTTAGGGCAGGGGGTCCCTCTGGAAACACCATATATTTT,CSVRAGGPSGNTIYF
.,TRBV5-5,TRBJ1-1,.,TGTGCCAGCAGCTTACAGCTGAACACTGAAGCTTTCTTT,CASSLQLNTEAFF
.,TRBV27,TRBJ2-1,.,TGTGCCAGCAGTAAGGCGGGGGTCAGGGGCGATGAGCAGTTCTTC,CASSKAGVRGDEQFF
.,TRBV7-2,TRBJ1-2,.,TGTGCCAGCACCGCGGGGTCCCCCCTCTATGGCTACACCTTC,CASTAGSPLYGYTF
few,TRBV4-2,TRBJ2-5,.,TGTGCCAGCAGCCAGTCAGGGCAGTACCAAGAGACCCAGTACTTC,CASSQSGQYQETQYF
once,TRBV9,TRBJ2-3,TRBD2,TGTGCCAGCAGCGTAGAGGAAAAGGCGGGGGAGCGCGATACGCAGTATTTT,CASSVEEKAGERDTQYF
.,TRBV12-3/TRBV12-4,TRBJ2-3,.,TGTGCCAGCAGTTTACAACCAGCAGATACGCAGTATTTT,CASSLQPADTQYF
few,TRBV28,TRBJ1-6,.,TGTGCCAGCAGCTCCCGCACGACAGGTTATATCTATAATTCACCCCTCCACTTT,CASSSRTTGYIYNSPLHF
.,TRBV24-1,TRBJ2-2,.,TGTGCCACCAGTGACCTTCGATCACAGGCCGGGGAGCTGTTTTTT,CATSDLRSQAGELFF
.,TRBV23-1,TRBJ1-1,.,TGCGCCAGCAGTCAATGTATAGGACACCTAAACACTGAAGCTTTCTTT,CASSQCIGHLNTEAFF
.,TRBV5-8,TRBJ1-6,TRBD1,TGTGCCTCCCGACAGGGGGATCTCAGCTCCTATAATTCACCCCTCCACTTT,CASRQGDLSSYNSPLHF
.,TRBV4-1,TRBJ2-3,TRBD2,TGCGCCAGCAGCCAAGATCGCGGGGGATTGGGGACAGATACGCAGTATTTT,CASSQDRGGLGTDTQYF
few,TRBV9,TRBJ2-7,TRBD2,TGTGCCAGCAGCATCAACCCACAAACGGGAGGGACCTACGAGCAGTACTTC,CASSINPQTGGTYEQYF
.,TRBV6-1,TRBJ2-7,TRBD2,TGTGCCAGCAGTGAGGTAGCGGGGGGGAGCTACGAGCAGTACTTC,CASSEVAGGSYEQYF
.,TRBV24-1,TRBJ1-6,.,TGTGCCACCAGCCGCAGGGAAAATTCACCCCTCCACTTT,CATSRRENSPLHF
.,TRBV3-1/TRBV3-2,TRBJ2-6,TRBD1,TGTGCCAGCAGCTTTCGGACAGGGTCATCTGGGGCCAACGTCCTGACTTTC,CASSFRTGSSGANVLTF
.,TRBV25-1,TRBJ1-2,TRBD1,TGTGCCAGCAACAACGACAGGGGCGGCTACACCTTC,CASNNDRGGYTF
.,TRBV6-5,TRBJ1-2,.,TGTGCCAGCAGTTTCTCCGGGATAAGCTATGGCTACACCTTC,CASSFSGISYGYTF
.,TRBV7-3,TRBJ2-2,TRBD1,TGTGCCAGCACTAAATCAAGCCGGGACAGGGTTGACACCGGGGAGCTGTTTTTT,CASTKSSRDRVDTGELFF
.,TRBV24-1,TRBJ1-2,.,TGTGCCACCAGTGATCCCGGGACTTCTAACTATGGCTACACCTTC,CATSDPGTSNYGYTF
.,TRBV11-3,TRBJ2-5,TRBD2,TGTGCCAGCAGCTCCGGCGGGGGAATCCAAGAGACCCAGTACTTC,CASSSGGGIQETQYF
.,TRBV7-9,TRBJ1-5,TRBD1,TGTGCCAGCAGCCCGGGACAGCAGCCCCAGCATTTT,CASSPGQQPQHF
few,TRBV6-4,TRBJ2-3,TRBD2,TGTGCCAGCAGCACCTACTTCCAGCGGGGGGGCCCAGATACGCAGTATTTT,CASSTYFQRGGPDTQYF
.,TRBV18,TRBJ2-7,.,TGTGCCAGCTCACCTGCAGGGTTCGAGCAGTACTTC,CASSPAGFEQYF
.,TRBV6-6,TRBJ1-1,.,TGTGCCAGCAGTTACTCCCCATCTGAAGCTTTCTTT,CASSYSPSEAFF
once,TRBV5-4,TRBJ2-3,.,TGTGCCAGCAGCCGACCGGGAACAGATACGCAGTATTTT,CASSRPGTDTQYF